One sample yielded the 2 T cell receptor beta chains listed below, sequenced in a study of blood T cell repertoires in COVID-19. TCRdb's table, derived via immunoSEQ multiplex PCR, lists solely in-frame clones and lacks some. Here the sample spans about 240,000 clones, 65% to 90% being singletons. Sequencing input: peripheral blood. These receptors all stem from a man aged 45-65 years with COVID-19, enrolled during active disease.

This clone was observed a single time. The chain recombines TRBV7-2 with TRBJ1-2; D gene unclear. Germline CDR1 and CDR2: SGHTA and FQGNSA. V lost 1 base and J 2 bases, leaving 5 bases between the germline ends. CDR3 length: 13 amino acids. The CDR3 reads CASSLDQNYGYTF. CDR3 in DNA: TGTGCCAGCAGCTTAGATCAGAACTATGGCTACACCTTC.

The V gene is TRBV7-2, the J gene TRBJ1-3; D not certain. The V end lost 4 bases, the J end lost 0 bases, and 16 bases lay between the germline ends. The length of the CDR3 is 17 residues. Germline loops: CDR1 SGHTA, CDR2 FQGNSA. CDR3 DNA sequence: TGTGCCAGCAGCTCATCTGGAGGTGTGATCTCTGGAAACACCATATATTTT. It codes for CASSSSGGVISGNTIYF.